The present entry profiles one T cell receptor (beta chain) with its context. The antigen is unknown. Produced via immunoSEQ multiplex PCR; TCRdb's table is partial and in-frame only. Of roughly 110,000 clones listed, 90% are singletons. These data belong to a study of a mutant IDH1 vaccine in newly diagnosed glioma. Overall study: Patients got their first vaccination 4-6 weeks after radiotherapy alone, or with temozolomide cycles. Most patients had received both radiotherapy and temozolomide, the prior options being radiotherapy, temozolomide, or both. Whole-study results and caveats: It seemed that pseudoprogression was not linked to changes in the top peripheral T cell clonotypes.

Time point noted: week 11, during vaccination. Vaccine doses each comprised 300 ug of mutant IDH1 20-mer peptide, with topical imiquimod. Newly diagnosed WHO grade 3 or 4 IDH1-mutant, ATRX-lost astrocytomas were identified in the donors. The CDR3 runs 15 residues. Germline CDR1 MGHRA, CDR2 YSYEKL. The rearrangement uses TRBV4-1 and TRBJ2-5, with TRBD2 matching over 10 bases. The end of the DNA is better explained by TRBJ2-7, so the J call may be wrong. This sample comprised PBMCs, obtained from a glioma patient whose treatment included an IDH1 peptide vaccine. This receptor was identified in a woman in her fifties or sixties with glioma. The DNA of the CDR3 is TGCGCCAGCAGCCAAGGACTAGCGGGTCTTTACGAGCAGTACTTC. Protein sequence: CASSQGLAGLYEQYF.